The source of this TCR beta chain is a study of shared clonotypes between healthy human individuals. Turning to the study itself: Participating donors consisted of a couple of women and a few men aged 18 to 49. Study conclusions and caveats: Inspection by rarefaction showed sorted-subset sequencing to be incomplete despite large depth. Naive CD4 clonotypes overlapped across several donors at approximately 5.5%.

A note on this clone: Its target is unknown.

Sorted-subset replicate PCRs used approximately 190 ng of genomic DNA. This amount corresponded to about 30,000 T cell genomes. Sequencing used immunoSEQ multiplex PCR; TCRdb keeps in-frame clones, though not all of them. The data show fewer than 850,000 clones, 95% to 97% seen once. It was CD45RO-negative cells, positively selected for CCR7, that made up naive CD8 cells, with terminally differentiated effector memory CD45RA+ cells excluded. The germline gives CDR1 MNHNY, CDR2 SVGAGI (reference sequence). The ends were cut back, 5 bases at V and 7 bases at J, with 8 bases in the middle. This CDR3 spans 12 amino acids.

The sample taken for sequencing was naive CD8+ T cells sorted from blood. This clonotype was obtained from a man aged 30 to 45 in good health. The chain combines TRBV6-6 with TRBJ2-2, with D unclear. Here the CDR3 DNA reads TGTGCCAGCAGTCCAACGATCGGGGAGCTGTTTTTT. Translation gives CASSPTIGELFF.